A selection of T cell receptor beta chains follows, all from one sample in a study of blood T cell repertoires in COVID-19. Clones were read by immunoSEQ multiplex PCR, and TCRdb kept only the in-frame ones, dropping some. The table lists approximately 130,000 clones, under 85% of them singletons. The sample was peripheral blood. The receptors were sampled from a middle-aged man with active or convalescent COVID-19. Both conserved end residues are part of each CDR3.

TRBV7-9,TRBJ2-7,CASSPQTGSYEQYF
TRBV6-5,TRBJ1-5,CASSYSSGGNQPQHF
TRBV18,TRBJ2-1,CASSPGLAGASSYNEQFF
TRBV7-2,TRBJ1-2,CASSKDRAYGYTF
TRBV27,TRBJ1-1,CASSLRQGEAFF
TRBV18,TRBJ2-5,CASSPLTSGLTWETQYF
TRBV15,TRBJ2-3,CATSRDRAGTSARDTQYF
TRBV4-2,TRBJ2-5,CASSQGASGGQETQYF
TRBV28,TRBJ1-2,CASSSTGDGGYTF
TRBV6-6,TRBJ1-2,CASSYSQGGYTF
TRBV5-1,TRBJ2-5,CASSSAGTSGGAQYF
TRBV2,TRBJ2-1,CASSVRAGGQFF
TRBV5-1,TRBJ1-6,CASRGGQSSYNSPLHF
TRBV6-5,TRBJ2-3,CASSLARAASDTQYF